Each of the 22 T cell receptor beta chains below was sequenced from the same sample in a study of blood T cell repertoires in COVID-19. Some clones are missing from TCRdb's copy, which holds only in-frame ones; the method was immunoSEQ multiplex PCR. The table records about 74,000 clones, almost 90% of them present only once. Sample: peripheral blood. The receptors derive from a woman aged 80 or older with active or convalescent COVID-19.

The rearrangement uses TRBV21-1 and TRBJ2-3; the table gives TRBD2 as D, unverified against the DNA. TRBV21-1 is shown as a pseudogene. This CDR3 has 17 amino acids. The CDR3, as DNA: TGTGCCAGCAGCAAAGTGGGGGGGCCCCGGGTCACAGATACGCAGTATTTT. Translated, it gives CASSKVGGPRVTDTQYF.

This clone was found once. The chain employs TRBV6-5 and TRBJ2-7; D is unclear. V was cut by 2 bases and J by 0 bases, with 5 bases left in between. The CDR3 is 13 residues long. CDR1 is MNHEY and CDR2 is SVGAGI in the germline V gene. This chain's CDR3 is CASSYTDSYEQYF. In nucleotides, the CDR3 is TGTGCCAGCAGTTACACAGACTCCTACGAGCAGTACTTC.

V is TRBV14 and J is TRBJ2-7, with 12 bases lining up with TRBD2. CDR1 is SGHDN, CDR2 FVKESK, per germline. Trimming removed 0 bases from V and 6 bases from J; junction bases left unmatched: 3. The CDR3 has 15 residues. CDR3 nucleotide sequence: TGTGCCAGCAGCCAAGATCTAGCGGGGGGGCGCGAGCAGTACTTC. It encodes CASSQDLAGGREQYF.

This chain joins TRBV28 and TRBJ2-2; 16 bases map to TRBD2. Trimming took 5 bases from V and 7 from J; bases not matched to a gene: 10. CDR3 size: 18 residues. Germline CDR1 MDHEN, CDR2 SYDVKM. The CDR3 DNA sequence: TGTGCCAGCAGTCCGGGACTAGCGGGAGGGCCGTCAATCGGGGAGCTGTTTTTT. Translation gives CASSPGLAGGPSIGELFF.

As DNA, the CDR3 is TGTGCCAGCAGCCACCCTGGACAGGGTGGCGACTATGGCTACACCTTC. Residues: CASSHPGQGGDYGYTF. The chain joins TRBV4-2 to TRBJ1-2, with 8 bases that match TRBD1. This CDR3 spans 16 amino acids. CDR1 and CDR2 from the germline V gene are LGHNA and YNFKEQ. J gave up 3 bases and V 3 bases, and 9 bases lay outside the gene matches.

The chain joins TRBV5-4 to TRBJ2-3; TRBD2 matches at 12 bases. CDR3 length: 17 amino acids. Germline trimming cut 3 bases from V and 1 base from J; bases unmatched to any gene: 6. CDR1 and CDR2 from the germline V gene are SGHNT and YYREEE (reference sequence). Here the CDR3 reads CASSSPLAGGGTDTQYF. In nucleotides, the CDR3 is TGTGCCAGCAGCTCCCCGCTAGCGGGGGGGGGCACAGATACGCAGTATTTT.

This sequence joins TRBV19 and TRBJ2-1; weak D call: TRBD1 (6 bases). Trimming took off 3 bases at V and 0 bases at J, with 9 bases between the two ends. The CDR3 runs to 15 residues. CDR1 is LNHDA and CDR2 is SQIVND in the germline V gene (reference sequence). CDR3 amino acids: CASSMRGNSYNEQFF. As DNA, the CDR3 is TGTGCCAGTAGTATGAGGGGGAACTCCTACAATGAGCAGTTCTTC.

J is TRBJ2-5 and V is TRBV12-5; D not certain. The CDR3 spans 13 residues. V was trimmed by 3 bases and J by 2 bases, leaving 7 bases between them. CDR1 and CDR2 from the germline V gene are LGHNT and FRNRAP. The CDR3 here is CASGFQLQETQYF. DNA of the CDR3: TGTGCTAGTGGTTTCCAGTTACAAGAGACCCAGTACTTC.

This clone was seen a handful of times. The chain has TRBV7-2 and TRBJ2-7; 8 bases match TRBD1. CDR1 and CDR2 from the germline V gene are SGHTA and FQGNSA. Trimming took 6 bases from V and 6 from J; bases not matched to a gene: 7. The CDR3 contains 13 residues. The CDR3, as DNA: TGTGCCAGCAGGTCTGGACAGGGAGGCGAGCAGTACTTC. Translated: CASRSGQGGEQYF.

This sequence joins TRBV3-1 (or the pseudogene TRBV3-2) and TRBJ2-7; possible D gene TRBD2, 5 bases. Germline V gene data show CDR1 as LGHDT and CDR2 as YNNKEL (reference sequence). V gave up 5 bases and J gave up 3 bases, with 5 bases separating them. The CDR3 has 11 residues. CDR3 sequence: CASSGGYEQYF. CDR3 in DNA: TGTGCCAGCAGCGGAGGCTACGAGCAGTACTTC.

The gene calls are TRBV2 and TRBJ1-5; no clear D. With 1 base removed from V and 4 bases from J, the gap between germline ends came to 11 bases. The CDR3 extends over 15 amino acids. The germline gives CDR1 SNHLY, CDR2 FYNNEI. CDR3 region: CASSEVVRENQPQHF. The CDR3 DNA follows: TGTGCCAGCAGTGAAGTAGTGAGGGAAAATCAGCCCCAGCATTTT.

The chain joins TRBV9 to TRBJ2-1; 9 nucleotides agree with TRBD2. The CDR3 is made up of 18 amino acids. J was trimmed by 0 bases and V by 0 bases; bases with no gene match: 7. The germline V gene encodes CDR1 SGDLS and CDR2 YYNGEE. CDR3 DNA: TGTGCCAGCAGCGTAGTGGCGGGAGGGATTAGCTCCTACAATGAGCAGTTCTTC. Protein sequence: CASSVVAGGISSYNEQFF.

The V gene is TRBV7-3, the J gene TRBJ1-1, with unresolved D. Trimming stripped 4 bases from V and 1 base from J, with 7 bases between. The CDR3 has 13 residues. The V gene's germline CDR1 is SGHTA and CDR2 FQGTGA. The CDR3 DNA reads TGTGCCAGCAGCTCCCCGGGGAACACTGAAGCTTTCTTT. This codes for CASSSPGNTEAFF.

The chain links TRBV7-9 to TRBJ1-4; D remains ambiguous. From germline, CDR1 is SEHNR and CDR2 FQNEAQ (reference sequence). V was cut by 2 bases and J by 7 bases, with 8 bases left in between. The CDR3 runs to 13 residues. The CDR3 nucleotides are TGTGCCAGCAGCTTAATGAGTAGTGAAAAACTGTTTTTT. It yields the protein CASSLMSSEKLFF.

The J gene is TRBJ1-2, the V gene TRBV29-1; maybe TRBD1 (6 bases). The length of the CDR3 is 12 residues. The germline gives CDR1 SQVTM, CDR2 ANQGSEA. Trimming took off 6 bases at V and 1 base at J, with 9 bases between the two ends. CDR3 residues: CSVNRVNYGYTF. The CDR3 coding sequence is TGCAGCGTCAACAGGGTTAACTATGGCTACACCTTC.

The chain combines TRBV6-5 with TRBJ1-4; maybe TRBD1 (6 bases). This CDR3 region has 13 residues. Trimming pared 5 bases from V and 6 bases from J, leaving 10 bases between. Germline assignment: CDR1 MNHEY and CDR2 SVGAGI. The CDR3 DNA reads as TGTGCCAGCAGTAGAACAGGGTATGAAAAACTGTTTTTT. Its protein product is CASSRTGYEKLFF.

J is TRBJ2-7 and V is TRBV10-3; TRBD1 is a possible D gene (5 bases). This CDR3 has 15 amino acids. V shed 0 bases and J shed 5 bases, with 14 bases lying between them. Germline CDR1 ENHRY, CDR2 SYGVKD. The CDR3 bases are TGTGCCATCAGTGAGTCTAGGCAGGGCCGCCACGAGCAGTACTTC. Protein sequence: CAISESRQGRHEQYF.

The CDR3 reads CASTVGQGLTGNTIYF. The CDR3 DNA sequence: TGTGCCAGCACCGTGGGGCAGGGGCTAACTGGAAACACCATATATTTT. V and J are TRBV9 and TRBJ1-3, with D perhaps matching TRBD1 (6 bases). Looked up from germline, CDR1 is SGDLS and CDR2 is YYNGEE. Trimming removed 6 bases at V and 2 bases at J, with 18 bases between. CDR3 length: 16 amino acids.

The chain links TRBV30 to TRBJ1-4; TRBD1 is a possible D gene (5 bases). The germline V gene encodes CDR1 GTSNPN and CDR2 SVGIG (reference sequence). Trimming pared 0 bases from V and 8 bases from J, leaving 10 bases between. The CDR3 has 13 amino acids. The DNA of the CDR3 is TGTGCCTGGAGTGTACAGGCAGGGGAAAAACTGTTTTTT. It yields the protein CAWSVQAGEKLFF. The variable domain in full, with the rest retrieved from reference TRBV30 and TRBJ1-4, is SQTIHQWPATLVQPVGSPLSLECTVEGTSNPNLYWYRQAAGRGLQLLFYSVGIGQISSEVPQNLSASRPQDRQFILSSKKLLLSDSGFYLCAWSVQAGEKLFFGSGTQLSVL.

This clone was seen only a few times. The rearrangement links TRBV27 to TRBJ1-5; unclear D gene. The V end lost 6 bases, the J end lost 0 bases, and 12 bases lay between the germline ends. The CDR3 length is 15 residues. CDR1 and CDR2 (germline): MNHEY, SMNVEV (reference sequence). In nucleotides, the CDR3 is TGTGCCAGCAGCCTCGCGGCTTATAGCAATCAGCCCCAGCATTTT. It encodes CASSLAAYSNQPQHF.

This chain joins TRBV7-8 and TRBJ2-7, with TRBD2 identical over 7 bases. V lost 0 bases and J lost 3; bases outside the gene matches: 2. Per the germline V gene, CDR1 is SGHVS and CDR2 is FQNEAQ. This CDR3 comprises 14 residues. This CDR3 is CASSLASSGYEQYF. DNA of the CDR3: TGTGCCAGCAGCTTAGCGTCTAGCGGCTACGAGCAGTACTTC.

J is TRBJ2-7 and V is TRBV20-1; 8 nucleotides agree with TRBD1. The germline V gene has CDR1 DFQATT and CDR2 SNEGSKA (reference sequence). The CDR3 has 15 amino acids. V lost 3 bases, J lost 7 bases, and 14 bases stayed unmatched. CDR3 DNA: TGCAGTGCTAGTGGGCAGGGGGCCCCACCGAGGGAGCAGTACTTC. It translates to CSASGQGAPPREQYF.